This T cell receptor beta chain was recorded in a study of T cell responses to AZD1222 COVID-19 vaccine. For this clone: As yet, its antigen is unknown.

Study-level points and caveats: Most donors were white British and more were female, and clonal diversity was possibly underestimated.

Analyses pooled second doses at about 4 or about 12 weeks. With 4 bases clipped from V and 2 bases from J, the junction kept 2 bases outside the gene matches. Germline V CDR1 and CDR2: SGHRS, YFSETQ. This CDR3 comprises 14 residues. Here immunoSEQ multiplex PCR was the method, and the copy in TCRdb shows in-frame clones only, minus some. The repertoire holds fewer than 150,000 clones, about 93% seen once, with around 5% in the top ten. The sequences come from peripheral blood, collected 28 days after the second AZD1222 dose. This TCR was recovered from an adult who received the AZD1222 COVID-19 vaccine. The chain couples TRBV5-1 to TRBJ2-7; TRBD2 aligns across 11 bases. This CDR3 reads CASSHSGGAYEQYF. The CDR3 DNA is TGCGCCAGCAGCCATAGCGGGGGGGCCTACGAGCAGTACTTC.